Below are 4 T cell receptor beta chains sequenced from a single sample in a study of vaccination and CD4 T cells after COVID-19. An Oncomine TCR Beta short-read assay was used to sequence the DNA from cultured CD4+ T cells. TCRdb re-called the PCR reads through MiXCR, storing one row per CDR3 protein. Of about 7,200 distinct CDR3 sequences detected, over 20% appear once; the ten largest clones hold roughly 32%. No antigen is known for these receptors. The treatment was: roughly ten-day PBMC culture with coronavirus spike peptide pools or control peptides (ViraFEST assay). Gathered ahead of the COVID-19 pandemic (2011-2018) were the CD4+ T cells of the unexposed donor. What was sequenced was CD4+ T cells from blood, cultured in vitro. These receptors all stem from a human donor in good health.

The chain combines TRBV7-2 with TRBJ1-2, with D maybe TRBD1 (6 bases). Germline V gene lookup returns CDR1 SGHTA and CDR2 FQGNSA. This CDR3 is built from 13 residues. With 5 bases removed from V and 3 bases from J, the gap between germline ends came to 10 bases. The CDR3 bases are TGTGCCAGCAGCCGGCCAGGGGACTATGGCTACACCTTC. Amino acid sequence: CASSRPGDYGYTF.

V gene TRBV6-5 combines with J gene TRBJ1-2; no reliable D call. The CDR3 consists of 17 residues. V lost 3 bases and J 3 bases, leaving 20 bases between the germline ends. Germline CDR1 and CDR2: MNHEY and SVGAGI. Here the CDR3 DNA reads TGTGCCAGCAGTTATGGTTGGTCAGCCTCCGAATACTATGGCTACACCTTC. As protein: CASSYGWSASEYYGYTF.

This clonotype came up a few times. This chain uses TRBV6-1 with TRBJ1-6; TRBD1 aligns across 7 bases. The CDR3 runs 16 residues. V lost 7 bases and J lost 2; bases outside the gene matches: 8. In germline, CDR1 is MNHNS, CDR2 SASEGT. In nucleotides, the CDR3 is TGTGCCAGCAAGGAGGGGGGGACAGCCTATAATTCACCCCTCCACTTT. As protein: CASKEGGTAYNSPLHF.

The rearrangement links TRBV7-3 to TRBJ2-2, with TRBD1 matching 8 bases. The V segment lost 5 bases and the J segment 5 bases; nucleotides outside the gene matches: 4. Germline lookup yields CDR1 SGHTA and CDR2 FQGTGA. The CDR3 is 14 residues long. The CDR3 protein is CASSQQGGTGELFF. The CDR3 DNA follows: TGTGCCAGCAGCCAACAGGGGGGAACCGGGGAGCTGTTTTTT.